Listed below are T cell receptor beta chains from one sample, sequenced in a study of cytomegalovirus exposure and HLA in healthy donors. Generated by immunoSEQ multiplex PCR, the TCRdb table keeps only in-frame clones and is missing some. The sample lists 85,000 to 100,000 clones, around 77% seen once, with more than 3% in the top ten. The specimen sequenced was PBMCs. These receptors were obtained from a man aged 35 to 55 in good health and CMV-seronegative. The conserved cysteine and the conserved F or W are not part of the CDR3 here.

J gene: TRBJ2-2
V gene: TRBV7-9
CDR3 protein: ASSTDRGAGELF

J gene: TRBJ2-5
V gene: TRBV5-4
CDR3 protein: ASSSRLAGGQETQY

J gene: TRBJ1-2
V gene: TRBV7-8
CDR3 protein: ASSLAGGLGT

J gene: TRBJ2-5
V gene: TRBV30
CDR3 protein: AGTETGTNQETQY

J gene: TRBJ1-6
V gene: TRBV5-1
CDR3 protein: ASSFRPGDNSPLH

J gene: TRBJ2-1
V gene: TRBV16
CDR3 protein: ASSQRLAGGEQF

J gene: TRBJ1-5
V gene: TRBV19
CDR3 protein: ASSTGGQSNQPQH

J gene: TRBJ2-4
V gene: TRBV7-8
CDR3 protein: ASSSQGLAGGEAKNIQY

J gene: TRBJ2-7
V gene: TRBV12-1
CDR3 protein: ASSFDRGYEQY

J gene: TRBJ2-7
V gene: TRBV29-1
CDR3 protein: SYLIGTGSHEQY

J gene: TRBJ2-5
V gene: TRBV2
CDR3 protein: ASSEVGTVQETQY

J gene: TRBJ1-4
V gene: TRBV6-5
CDR3 protein: ASSALTEEKLF

J gene: TRBJ2-1
V gene: TRBV27
CDR3 protein: ASSFNGNEQF

J gene: TRBJ2-7
V gene: TRBV28
CDR3 protein: ASLGYPYEQY

J gene: TRBJ2-7
V gene: TRBV27
CDR3 protein: ASSLTGGRFNEQY

J gene: TRBJ1-1
V gene: TRBV9
CDR3 protein: ASSPLRENTEAF

J gene: TRBJ1-4
V gene: TRBV4-2
CDR3 protein: ASSQEGAGGTNEKLF

J gene: TRBJ1-1
V gene: TRBV30
CDR3 protein: AWSGEAYSTEAF

J gene: TRBJ2-1
V gene: TRBV4-2
CDR3 protein: ASSQDSTSWQF

J gene: TRBJ1-2
V gene: TRBV25-1
CDR3 protein: ASSGGQGSFYGYT

J gene: TRBJ1-4
V gene: TRBV6-5
CDR3 protein: ASRVGGRGNEKLF

J gene: TRBJ2-2
V gene: TRBV4-1
CDR3 protein: ASSQDGRGWARSGELF

J gene: TRBJ2-7
V gene: TRBV6-5
CDR3 protein: ASSYSLVHEQY

J gene: TRBJ2-6
V gene: TRBV28
CDR3 protein: ASTLGGSGANVLT

J gene: TRBJ1-6
V gene: TRBV30
CDR3 protein: AWSRDGRETPLH

J gene: TRBJ2-5
V gene: TRBV19
CDR3 protein: ASSIFEGAETQY

J gene: TRBJ1-1
V gene: TRBV5-1
CDR3 protein: ASSPSGEGGTEAF

J gene: TRBJ1-3
V gene: TRBV7-8
CDR3 protein: ASSLERDRGITIY

J gene: TRBJ2-5
V gene: TRBV5-1
CDR3 protein: ASSGQGPRTQY

J gene: TRBJ1-1
V gene: TRBV18
CDR3 protein: ASSSIMTGGDTEAF

J gene: TRBJ2-1
V gene: TRBV27
CDR3 protein: ASSFASSYNEQF

J gene: TRBJ1-5
V gene: TRBV2
CDR3 protein: ASSLEGGNQPQH

J gene: TRBJ1-2
V gene: TRBV5-1
CDR3 protein: ASRAPGTGGQANYGYT

J gene: TRBJ2-3
V gene: TRBV5-1
CDR3 protein: ASPGTGPTDTQY

J gene: TRBJ1-1
V gene: TRBV6-7
CDR3 protein: ASSSRGVTEAF

J gene: TRBJ2-3
V gene: TRBV5-6
CDR3 protein: ASSRTDTQY

J gene: TRBJ2-7
V gene: TRBV6-1
CDR3 protein: ASSEWEAASYEQY

J gene: TRBJ1-5
V gene: TRBV28
CDR3 protein: ASSSTVISNQPQH

J gene: TRBJ1-2
V gene: TRBV5-6
CDR3 protein: ASSFATQLNYGYT

J gene: TRBJ2-7
V gene: TRBV7-3
CDR3 protein: ASSPDRGYEQY

J gene: TRBJ2-6
V gene: TRBV30
CDR3 protein: AWSDRVSGANVLT

J gene: TRBJ2-1
V gene: TRBV5-1
CDR3 protein: ASSTGQSSYNEQF

J gene: TRBJ2-6
V gene: TRBV2
CDR3 protein: ASTRDREVSGANVLT

J gene: TRBJ1-4
V gene: TRBV6-6
CDR3 protein: ASSYDGGGQGEKLF

J gene: TRBJ2-2
V gene: TRBV5-1
CDR3 protein: ASSLDPSGSTGELF

J gene: TRBJ1-3
V gene: TRBV7-9
CDR3 protein: ASRAERFSGNTIY

J gene: NA
V gene: TRBV6-5
CDR3 protein: ASREGGPHEQY

J gene: TRBJ2-2
V gene: TRBV12-5
CDR3 protein: ASGFWRGVSTGELF

J gene: TRBJ2-1
V gene: TRBV19
CDR3 protein: ASSIVRYNEQF

J gene: TRBJ1-2
V gene: TRBV6-1
CDR3 protein: ASSAGGLGYGYT

J gene: TRBJ1-4
V gene: TRBV6-7
CDR3 protein: ASRTKRGRRANEKLF

J gene: TRBJ1-1
V gene: TRBV29-1
CDR3 protein: SVDKTGLNTEAF

J gene: TRBJ1-1
V gene: TRBV29-1
CDR3 protein: SVGGQGEGTEAF